This TCR beta chain appears in the sequencing data of a study of blood T cell repertoires in COVID-19. Study as a whole: Acute-phase and convalescent COVID-19 samples originated in the United States, Italy and Spain. Sources were T cells, B-cell-depleted T cells, or PBMCs; the material itself was cDNA or gDNA.

In the original analysis: It was from reference gene primer amplification that nucleated cell counts were estimated. Some clones are missing from TCRdb's copy, which holds only in-frame ones; the method was immunoSEQ multiplex PCR. V and J calls plus clone size are reproduced from that table; the DNA served to infer D and trimming. In the table there are some 60,000 clones, roughly 86% of which are singletons. The CDR3 is 14 amino acids. CDR1 is MNHNS, CDR2 SASEGT, per germline. The ends were cut back, 3 bases at V and 4 bases at J, with 11 bases in the middle. This sequence joins TRBV6-1 and TRBJ2-3, with D maybe TRBD2 (6 bases). The sample comprised peripheral blood. This sequence was found in a man in his 70s with acute or convalescent COVID-19. For the CDR3, the DNA is TGTGCCAGCAGTGATGGGGGAGGACCAGATACGCAGTATTTT. It specifies CASSDGGGPDTQYF.